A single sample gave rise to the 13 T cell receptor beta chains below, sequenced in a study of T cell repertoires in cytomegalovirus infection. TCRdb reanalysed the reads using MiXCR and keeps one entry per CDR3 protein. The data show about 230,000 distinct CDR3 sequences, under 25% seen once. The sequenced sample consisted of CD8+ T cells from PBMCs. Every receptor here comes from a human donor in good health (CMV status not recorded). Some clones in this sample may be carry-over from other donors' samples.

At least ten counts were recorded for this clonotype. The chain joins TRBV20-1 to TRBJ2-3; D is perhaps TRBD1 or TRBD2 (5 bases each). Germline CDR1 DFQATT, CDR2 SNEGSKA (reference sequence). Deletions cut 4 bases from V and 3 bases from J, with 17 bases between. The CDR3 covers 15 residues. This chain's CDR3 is CSANEAPGTTDTQYF. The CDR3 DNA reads TGCAGTGCTAACGAGGCTCCGGGGACGACAGATACGCAGTATTTT.

The CDR3 sequence: CASSIGDGGYQPQHF. The CDR3 DNA sequence: TGTGCCAGTAGTATAGGGGACGGTGGTTATCAGCCCCAGCATTTT. The rearrangement joins TRBV19 to TRBJ1-5; perhaps TRBD1 as D (5 bases). Germline V gene sequence: CDR1 LNHDA, CDR2 SQIVND (reference sequence). Trimming stripped 1 base from V and 5 bases from J, with 12 bases between. This CDR3 has 15 amino acids.

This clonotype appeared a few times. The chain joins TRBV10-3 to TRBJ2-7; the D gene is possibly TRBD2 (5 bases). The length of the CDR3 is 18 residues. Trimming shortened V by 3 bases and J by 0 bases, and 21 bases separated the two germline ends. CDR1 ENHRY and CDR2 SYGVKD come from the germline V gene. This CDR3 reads CAISEPQLASRTSYEQYF. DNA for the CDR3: TGTGCCATCAGTGAACCCCAATTGGCTAGCCGGACCTCCTACGAGCAGTACTTC.

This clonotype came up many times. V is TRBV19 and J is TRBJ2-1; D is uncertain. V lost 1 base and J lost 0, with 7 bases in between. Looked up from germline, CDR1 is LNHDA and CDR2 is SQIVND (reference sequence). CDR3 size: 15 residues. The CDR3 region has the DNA TGTGCCAGTAGTATAGGTGCGAGCTCCTACAATGAGCAGTTCTTC. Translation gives CASSIGASSYNEQFF.

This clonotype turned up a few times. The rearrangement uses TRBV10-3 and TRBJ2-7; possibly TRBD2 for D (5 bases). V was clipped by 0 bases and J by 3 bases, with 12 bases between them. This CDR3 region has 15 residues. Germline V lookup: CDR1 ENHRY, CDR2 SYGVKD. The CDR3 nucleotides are TGTGCCATCAGTGAGTCGCGGGTTCAACGCTACGAGCAGTACTTC. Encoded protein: CAISESRVQRYEQYF.

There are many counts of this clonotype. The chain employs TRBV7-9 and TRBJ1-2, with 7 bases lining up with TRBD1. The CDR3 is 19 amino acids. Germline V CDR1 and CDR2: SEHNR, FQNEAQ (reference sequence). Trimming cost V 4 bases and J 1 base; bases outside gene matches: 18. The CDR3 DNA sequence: TGTGCCAGCAGCTCAGGGCCAAGGGGGCGAGACCCGAATAACTATGGCTACACCTTC. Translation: CASSSGPRGRDPNNYGYTF.

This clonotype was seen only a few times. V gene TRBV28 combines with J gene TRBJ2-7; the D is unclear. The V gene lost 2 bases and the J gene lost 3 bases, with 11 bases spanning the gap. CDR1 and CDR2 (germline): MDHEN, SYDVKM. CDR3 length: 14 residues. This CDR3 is CASSLGNLYYEQYF. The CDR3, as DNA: TGTGCCAGCAGTTTAGGGAATTTATACTACGAGCAGTACTTC.

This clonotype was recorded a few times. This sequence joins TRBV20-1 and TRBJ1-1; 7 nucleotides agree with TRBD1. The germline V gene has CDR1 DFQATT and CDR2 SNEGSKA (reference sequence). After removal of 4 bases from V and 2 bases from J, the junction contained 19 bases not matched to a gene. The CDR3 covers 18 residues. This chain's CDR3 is CSATRQGLGGPLNTEAFF. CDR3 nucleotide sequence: TGCAGTGCTACTCGACAGGGCCTGGGAGGGCCCCTTAACACTGAAGCTTTCTTT.

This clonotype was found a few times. CDR3 sequence reads: CASSFSFTYEQYF. The CDR3 DNA reads TGTGCCAGCAGTTTTAGTTTCACCTACGAGCAGTACTTC. The chain carries TRBV27 and TRBJ2-7; no firm D call. CDR1 is MNHEY, CDR2 SMNVEV, per germline (reference sequence). Deletions cut 3 bases from V and 2 bases from J, with 8 bases between. This CDR3 spans 13 amino acids.

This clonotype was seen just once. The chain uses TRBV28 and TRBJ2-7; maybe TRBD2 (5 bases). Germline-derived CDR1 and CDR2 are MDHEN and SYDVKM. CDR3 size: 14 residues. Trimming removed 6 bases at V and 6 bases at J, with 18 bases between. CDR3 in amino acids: CASRDAGGVPEQYF. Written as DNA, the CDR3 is TGTGCCAGCAGGGACGCCGGAGGAGTACCCGAGCAGTACTTC. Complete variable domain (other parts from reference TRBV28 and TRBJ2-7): DVKVTQSSRYLVKRTGEKVFLECVQDMDHENMFWYRQDPGLGLRLIYFSYDVKMKEKGDIPEGYSVSREKKERFSLILESASTNQTSMYLCASRDAGGVPEQYFGPGTRLTVT.

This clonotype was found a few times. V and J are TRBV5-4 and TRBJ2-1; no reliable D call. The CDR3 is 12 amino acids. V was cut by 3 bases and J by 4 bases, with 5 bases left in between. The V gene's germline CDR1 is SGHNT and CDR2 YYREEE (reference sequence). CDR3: CASSWSYNEQFF. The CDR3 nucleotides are TGTGCCAGCAGCTGGAGTTACAATGAGCAGTTCTTC. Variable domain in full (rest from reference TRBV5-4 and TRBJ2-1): ETGVTQSPTHLIKTRGQQVTLRCSSQSGHNTVSWYQQALGQGPQFIFQYYREEENGRGNFPPRFSGLQFPNYSSELNVNALELDDSALYLCASSWSYNEQFFGPGTRLTVL.

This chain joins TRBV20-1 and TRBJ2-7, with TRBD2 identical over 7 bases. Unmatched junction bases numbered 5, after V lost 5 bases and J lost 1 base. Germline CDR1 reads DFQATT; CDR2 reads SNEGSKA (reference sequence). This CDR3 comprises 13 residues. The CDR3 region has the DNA TGCAGTGCTTTTCAGGGAGGGTCCTACGAGCAGTACTTC. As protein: CSAFQGGSYEQYF.

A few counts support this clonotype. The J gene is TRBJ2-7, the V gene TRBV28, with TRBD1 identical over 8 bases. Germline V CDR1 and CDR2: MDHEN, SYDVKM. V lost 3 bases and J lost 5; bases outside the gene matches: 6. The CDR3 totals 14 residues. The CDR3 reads CASSFRGQGHEQYF. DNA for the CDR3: TGTGCCAGCAGTTTCCGCGGACAGGGCCACGAGCAGTACTTC.